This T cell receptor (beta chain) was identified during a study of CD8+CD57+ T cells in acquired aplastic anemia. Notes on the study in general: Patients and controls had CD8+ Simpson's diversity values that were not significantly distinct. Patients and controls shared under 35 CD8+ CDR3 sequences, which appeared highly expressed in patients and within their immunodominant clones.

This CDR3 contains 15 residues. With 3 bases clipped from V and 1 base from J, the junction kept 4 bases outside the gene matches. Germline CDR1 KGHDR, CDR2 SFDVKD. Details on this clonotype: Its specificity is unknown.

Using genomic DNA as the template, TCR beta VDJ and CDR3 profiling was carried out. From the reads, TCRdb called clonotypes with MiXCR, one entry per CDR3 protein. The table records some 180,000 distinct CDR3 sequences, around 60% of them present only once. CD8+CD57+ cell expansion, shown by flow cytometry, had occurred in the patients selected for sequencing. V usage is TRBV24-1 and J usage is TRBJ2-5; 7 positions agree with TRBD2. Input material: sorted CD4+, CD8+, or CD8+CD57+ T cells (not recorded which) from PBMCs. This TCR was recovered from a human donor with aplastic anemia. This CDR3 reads CATSDAASGQETQYF. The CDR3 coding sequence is TGTGCCACCAGTGATGCCGCTAGCGGCCAAGAGACCCAGTACTTC.